This TCR beta chain was captured in a study of identical twins. Findings of the study overall: The models gave estimates that fell short of the out-of-frame TCR alpha sharing seen in monozygotic twins. A cross-sectional statistical analysis, not follow-up of the same donors, supported the conclusions.

A word on this clonotype: Its antigen remains unknown.

From the 5' RACE reads, TCRdb called clonotypes with MiXCR, one entry per CDR3 protein. Among around 470,000 distinct CDR3 sequences listed, 12% to 15% were seen once. CDR1 is MNHNS, CDR2 SASEGT, per germline. V lost 4 bases and J lost 5, with 14 bases in between. CDR3 length: 15 amino acids. These same records also appear under a second study, on yellow fever vaccine responses in identical twins.

The sequence was collected from a woman aged 18-29 years in good health. This chain uses TRBV6-1 with TRBJ2-2; D is perhaps TRBD1 or TRBD2 (5 bases each). Material for sequencing was CD4+ T cells sorted from blood. CDR3 nucleotides: TGTGCCAGCAGTGTTACTAGTGGGGGAACCGGGGAGCTGTTTTTT. Its translation: CASSVTSGGTGELFF.